This T cell receptor beta chain was captured in a study of response to subunit inactivated influenza vaccine. TCRdb redid the calling of the RT-PCR reads with MiXCR, one entry per CDR3 protein. The sample carries about 570,000 distinct CDR3 sequences, about 10% recorded once. Germline trimming cut 6 bases from V and 4 bases from J; bases unmatched to any gene: 9. Germline loops: CDR1 DFQATT, CDR2 SNEGSKA (reference sequence). This CDR3 region has 14 residues. These data also featured in a second study, about T cells expressing NK-cell markers. From that report: Template switching by 5'RACE with UMIs generated the TCR beta cDNA.

This chain joins TRBV20-1 and TRBJ2-7, with 10 positions matching TRBD1. The TCR sequence derives from a man over 45 who received an inactivated influenza vaccine. The sequencing used PBMCs from blood, collected on the day of vaccination. CDR3 DNA sequence: TGCAGTGCCCCCTTCCCGGGACAGGGGTACGAGCAGTACTTC. It encodes CSAPFPGQGYEQYF.